This T cell receptor beta chain came from a study of blood T cell repertoires in COVID-19. The overall study: COVID-19 samples collected from the United States, Italy and Spain covered acute and convalescent phases. T cells, B-cell-depleted T cells, or PBMCs provided the cDNA or gDNA that served as material.

As originally analysed: Cell counts per sample came from amplifying reference gene primers. TCRdb keeps only in-frame clones here, not all; method: immunoSEQ multiplex PCR. Clone size and the V and J calls come from that table; the DNA yielded D and trimming. The sample lists under 130,000 clones; around 82% were seen once. Trimming left V 6 bases short and J 2 bases short, with 5 bases between. The CDR3 is made up of 13 amino acids. The clonotype was recovered from a human donor in a cohort sampled during active or convalescent COVID-19. V and J are TRBV12-3 or TRBV12-4 and TRBJ2-6, with D unclear. Sample: peripheral blood. This CDR3 is CASSITGANVLTF. The DNA of the CDR3 is TGTGCCAGCAGCATCACTGGGGCCAACGTCCTGACTTTC.